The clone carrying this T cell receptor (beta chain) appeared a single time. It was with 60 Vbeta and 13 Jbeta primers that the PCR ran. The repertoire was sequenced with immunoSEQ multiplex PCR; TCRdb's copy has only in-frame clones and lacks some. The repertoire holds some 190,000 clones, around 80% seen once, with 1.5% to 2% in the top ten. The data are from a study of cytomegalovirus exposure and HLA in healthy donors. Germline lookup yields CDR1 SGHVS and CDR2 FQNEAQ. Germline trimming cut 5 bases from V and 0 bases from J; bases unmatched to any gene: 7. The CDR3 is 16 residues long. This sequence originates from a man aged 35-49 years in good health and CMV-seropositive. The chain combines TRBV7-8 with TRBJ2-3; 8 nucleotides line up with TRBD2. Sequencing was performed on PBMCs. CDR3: CASSPRTSWSTDTQYF. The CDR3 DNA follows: TGTGCCAGCAGCCCGAGGACTAGCTGGAGCACAGATACGCAGTATTTT.